This T cell receptor (beta chain) came from a study of read filtering for tumor transcriptome and immune sequencing. This clonotype was seen many times. It may be a read error: a sequence one base away is much more abundant. Germline V gives CDR1 SNHLY, CDR2 FYNNEI. V dropped 4 bases and J dropped 4 bases, with 2 bases sitting between them. The CDR3 totals 11 residues. From approximately 430 ng of RNA, a library with molecular barcoded alpha/delta and beta/gamma adaptors was made. TCRdb re-derived calls from the reads in MiXCR, one entry per CDR3 protein. The sample records roughly 56,000 distinct CDR3 sequences, under 20% being singletons.

The material sequenced was a population of CD138-negative cells sorted from bone marrow. V gene TRBV2 combines with J gene TRBJ2-1; D is unclear. This TCR derives from a donor aged 40 or older with multiple myeloma. DNA of the CDR3: TGTGCCAGCAGTGCTTACAATGAGCAGTTCTTC. It encodes CASSAYNEQFF.